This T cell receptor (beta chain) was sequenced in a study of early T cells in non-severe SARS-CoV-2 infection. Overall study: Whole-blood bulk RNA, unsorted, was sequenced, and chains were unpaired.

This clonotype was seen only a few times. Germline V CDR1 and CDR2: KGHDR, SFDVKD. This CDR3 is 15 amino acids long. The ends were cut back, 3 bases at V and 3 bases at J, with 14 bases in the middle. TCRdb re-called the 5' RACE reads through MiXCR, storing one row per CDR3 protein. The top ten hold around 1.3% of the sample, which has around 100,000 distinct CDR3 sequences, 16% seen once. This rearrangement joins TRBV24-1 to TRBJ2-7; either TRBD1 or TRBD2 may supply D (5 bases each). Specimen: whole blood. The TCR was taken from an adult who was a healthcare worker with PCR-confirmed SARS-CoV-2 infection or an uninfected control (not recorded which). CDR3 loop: CATSDPRRDLYEQYF. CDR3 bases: TGTGCCACCAGTGATCCCCGACGGGACCTCTACGAGCAGTACTTC.